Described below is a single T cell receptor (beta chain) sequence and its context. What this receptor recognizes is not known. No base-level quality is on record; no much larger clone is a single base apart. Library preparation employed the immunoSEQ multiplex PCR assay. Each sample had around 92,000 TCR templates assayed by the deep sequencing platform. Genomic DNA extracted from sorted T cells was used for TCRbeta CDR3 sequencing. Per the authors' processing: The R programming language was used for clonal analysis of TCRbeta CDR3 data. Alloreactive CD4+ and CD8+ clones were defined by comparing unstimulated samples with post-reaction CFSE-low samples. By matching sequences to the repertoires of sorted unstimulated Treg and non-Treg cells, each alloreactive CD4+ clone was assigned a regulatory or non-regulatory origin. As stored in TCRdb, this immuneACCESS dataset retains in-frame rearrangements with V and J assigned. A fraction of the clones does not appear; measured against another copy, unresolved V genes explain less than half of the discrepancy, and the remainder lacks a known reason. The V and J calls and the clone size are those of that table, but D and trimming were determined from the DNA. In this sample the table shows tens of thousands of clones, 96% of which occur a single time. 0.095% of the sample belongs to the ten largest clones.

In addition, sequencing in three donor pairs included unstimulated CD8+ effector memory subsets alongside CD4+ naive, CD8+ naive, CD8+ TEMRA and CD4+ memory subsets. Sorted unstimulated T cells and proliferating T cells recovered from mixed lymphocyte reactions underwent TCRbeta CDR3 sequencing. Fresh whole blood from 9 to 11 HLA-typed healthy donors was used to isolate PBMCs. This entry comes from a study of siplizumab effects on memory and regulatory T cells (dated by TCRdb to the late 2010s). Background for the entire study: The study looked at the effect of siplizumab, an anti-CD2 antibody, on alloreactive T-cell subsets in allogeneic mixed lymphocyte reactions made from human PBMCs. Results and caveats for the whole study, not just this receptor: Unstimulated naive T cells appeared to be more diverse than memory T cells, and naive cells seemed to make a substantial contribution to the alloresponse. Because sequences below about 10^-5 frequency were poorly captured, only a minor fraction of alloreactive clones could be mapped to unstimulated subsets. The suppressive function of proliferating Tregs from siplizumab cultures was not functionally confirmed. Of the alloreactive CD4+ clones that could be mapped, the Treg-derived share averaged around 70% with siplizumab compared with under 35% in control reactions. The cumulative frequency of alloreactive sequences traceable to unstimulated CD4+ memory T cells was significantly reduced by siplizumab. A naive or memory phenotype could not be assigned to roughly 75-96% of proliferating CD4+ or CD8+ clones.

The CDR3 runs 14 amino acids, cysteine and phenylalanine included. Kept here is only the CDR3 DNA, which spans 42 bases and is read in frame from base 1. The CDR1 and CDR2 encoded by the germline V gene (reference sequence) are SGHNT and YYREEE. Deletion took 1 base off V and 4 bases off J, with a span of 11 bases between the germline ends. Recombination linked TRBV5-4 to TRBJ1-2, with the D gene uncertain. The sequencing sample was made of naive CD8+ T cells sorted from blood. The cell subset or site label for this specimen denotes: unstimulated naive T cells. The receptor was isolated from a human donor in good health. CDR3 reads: CASSLFEFGYGYTF. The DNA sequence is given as TGTGCCAGCAGCTTGTTCGAGTTCGGCTATGGCTACACCTTC.